This T cell receptor beta chain originates from a study of blood T cell repertoires in COVID-19. Recruitment covered over 20 US areas and drew participants whose ages spanned roughly 18 to 90 years. This table comes from immunoSEQ multiplex PCR, and its TCRdb copy is limited to in-frame clones, with some not included. This table has about 240,000 clones, approximately 90% appearing once. This clonotype originated in a woman younger than 45 who had recovered from COVID-19. The sequencing sample was made of PBMCs or T cells enriched from blood (not recorded which).

This CDR3 is CASSFNRGLSYGYTF. DNA for the CDR3: TGTGCCAGCAGTTTCAATAGGGGGCTCAGCTATGGCTACACCTTC. The gene calls are TRBV28 and TRBJ1-2; 7 positions agree with TRBD1. The CDR3 runs to 15 residues. Trimming cost V 3 bases and J 4 bases; bases outside gene matches: 8. Germline V CDR1 and CDR2: MDHEN, SYDVKM.